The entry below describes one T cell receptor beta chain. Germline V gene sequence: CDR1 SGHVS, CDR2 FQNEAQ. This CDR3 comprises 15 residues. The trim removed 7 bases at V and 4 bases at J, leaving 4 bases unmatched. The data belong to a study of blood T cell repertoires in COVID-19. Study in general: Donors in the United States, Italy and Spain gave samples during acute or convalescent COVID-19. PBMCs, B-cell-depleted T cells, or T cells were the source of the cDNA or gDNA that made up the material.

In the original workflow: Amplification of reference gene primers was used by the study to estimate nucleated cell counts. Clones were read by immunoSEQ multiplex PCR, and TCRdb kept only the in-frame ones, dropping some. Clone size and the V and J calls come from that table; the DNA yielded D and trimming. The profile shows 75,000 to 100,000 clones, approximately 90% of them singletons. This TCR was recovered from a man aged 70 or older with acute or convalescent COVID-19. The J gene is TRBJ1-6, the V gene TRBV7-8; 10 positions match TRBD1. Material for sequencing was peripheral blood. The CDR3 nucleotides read TGTGCCAGCATTCCGGGACAGGGGTATAATTCACCCCTCCACTTT. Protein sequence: CASIPGQGYNSPLHF. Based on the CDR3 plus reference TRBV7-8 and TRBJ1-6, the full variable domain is GAGVSQSPRYKVAKRGQDVALRCDPISGHVSLFWYQQALGQGPEFLTYFQNEAQLDKSGLPSDRFFAERPEGSVSTLKIQRTQQEDSAVYLCASIPGQGYNSPLHFGNGTRLTVT.